What follows are 20 T cell receptor beta chains derived from one specimen sequenced in a study of blood T cell repertoires in COVID-19. The method was immunoSEQ multiplex PCR; TCRdb's version includes in-frame clones alone and lacks a portion of them. The repertoire holds under 250,000 clones, with over 80% as singletons. Material: peripheral blood. The receptors were sampled from a woman between 65 and 79 years old with active or convalescent COVID-19.

This clone appeared once. V and J are TRBV28 and TRBJ2-5; 11 positions match TRBD2. J lost 4 bases, V lost 4 bases, and 5 bases had no gene match. The CDR3 spans 15 residues. Germline V CDR1 and CDR2: MDHEN, SYDVKM. The CDR3 is CASSSLAGGGETQYF. The CDR3 DNA reads TGTGCCAGCAGTTCTCTAGCGGGGGGTGGAGAGACCCAGTACTTC.

The table lists this clone with a few counts. The gene calls are TRBV5-4 and TRBJ2-1; 8 nucleotides agree with TRBD1. The CDR3 is 15 amino acids. Trimming took 4 bases from V and 2 from J; bases not matched to a gene: 5. Germline V gives CDR1 SGHNT, CDR2 YYREEE (reference sequence). The CDR3 sequence: CASSGTGSTYNEQFF. In nucleotides, the CDR3 is TGTGCCAGCAGCGGGACAGGTAGTACCTACAATGAGCAGTTCTTC.

This clone occurred a few times. This chain connects TRBV28 to TRBJ1-4, with no clear D. V dropped 3 bases and J dropped 11 bases, with 7 bases sitting between them. This CDR3 has 11 residues. Per germline, CDR1 MDHEN and CDR2 SYDVKM. Written as DNA, the CDR3 is TGTGCCAGCAGTTTTGAGTGGAAACTGTTTTTT. This sequence encodes CASSFEWKLFF.

The table lists this clone with a few counts. This sequence joins TRBV11-1 and TRBJ1-1; D is possibly TRBD1 (5 bases). The germline CDR1 and CDR2 sequences are SGHAT and FQDESV (reference sequence). This CDR3 spans 16 amino acids. Trimming cost V 6 bases and J 0 bases, with 17 bases left between them. The CDR3 here is CASSRQIMGMNTEAFF. The CDR3 DNA reads as TGTGCCAGCAGTCGACAGATTATGGGGATGAACACTGAAGCTTTCTTT.

This chain uses TRBV28 with TRBJ1-3; tentative D call: TRBD1 (6 bases). The CDR3 runs 17 residues. Between the trimmed V and J ends, which lost 2 bases and 0 bases, there was a span of 14 bases. CDR1 and CDR2 (germline): MDHEN, SYDVKM. The CDR3 DNA reads as TGTGCCAGCAGTTTAGAGGGGGGGTCCCACTCTGGAAACACCATATATTTT. It specifies CASSLEGGSHSGNTIYF. Drawing the rest from reference TRBV28 and TRBJ1-3, the complete variable domain is DVKVTQSSRYLVKRTGEKVFLECVQDMDHENMFWYRQDPGLGLRLIYFSYDVKMKEKGDIPEGYSVSREKKERFSLILESASTNQTSMYLCASSLEGGSHSGNTIYFGEGSWLTVV.

The chain links TRBV6-5 to TRBJ2-2, with 8 nucleotides matching TRBD1. This CDR3 is 12 amino acids long. The V gene's germline CDR1 is MNHEY and CDR2 SVGAGI. CDR3 sequence: CAGNRGAGELFF. For the CDR3, the DNA is TGTGCTGGAAACAGGGGGGCCGGGGAGCTGTTTTTT.

This rearrangement joins TRBV11-3 to TRBJ2-7, with 9 bases aligning to TRBD1. This CDR3 spans 14 amino acids. The junction had 6 bases not matched to a gene; V was cut back by 5 bases and J by 4 bases. CDR1 and CDR2 (germline): SGHNT, YENEEA. CDR3 nucleotide sequence: TGTGCCAGCAGCCCCGGGACAGGGTATTACGAGCAGTACTTC. This codes for CASSPGTGYYEQYF.

This sequence joins TRBV2 and TRBJ1-5; perhaps TRBD1 as D (5 bases). The V end lost 0 bases, the J end lost 1 base, and 10 bases lay between the germline ends. The CDR3 totals 16 residues. Per germline, CDR1 SNHLY and CDR2 FYNNEI. The CDR3 loop is CASSEAEGRSNQPQHF. DNA of the CDR3: TGTGCCAGCAGTGAAGCGGAGGGACGAAGCAATCAGCCCCAGCATTTT.

This clone was picked up a small number of times. V usage is TRBV6-2 or TRBV6-3 and J usage is TRBJ1-1; D may be TRBD1 (5 bases). Trimming shortened V by 4 bases and J by 3 bases, and 12 bases separated the two germline ends. In germline, CDR1 is MNHEY, CDR2 SVGEGT. This CDR3 contains 14 residues. CDR3 coding DNA: TGTGCCAGCAGTTTCGACAGTGCGTACACTGAAGCTTTCTTT. The encoded protein is CASSFDSAYTEAFF.

In DNA, the CDR3 is TGTGCCAGCAGCTTATCGGCGGGAGGGGGAGAGACCCAGTACTTC. This translates into CASSLSAGGGETQYF. The chain joins TRBV7-2 to TRBJ2-5; 9 bases match TRBD2. Germline assignment: CDR1 SGHTA and CDR2 FQGNSA. Trimming cost V 2 bases and J 4 bases; bases outside gene matches: 5. This CDR3 contains 15 residues. Combining the CDR3 with reference TRBV7-2 and TRBJ2-5 gives the whole variable domain GAGVSQSPSNKVTEKGKDVELRCDPISGHTALYWYRQSLGQGLEFLIYFQGNSAPDKSGLPSDRFSAERTGGSVSTLTIQRTQQEDSAVYLCASSLSAGGGETQYFGPGTRLLVL.

This chain uses TRBV3-1 (or the pseudogene TRBV3-2) with TRBJ1-1, with TRBD1 as a possible D gene (5 bases). Trimming removed 1 base from V and 4 bases from J, with 7 bases in between. The CDR3 is 13 amino acids. Germline V gene lookup returns CDR1 LGHDT and CDR2 YNNKEL (reference sequence). The DNA of the CDR3 is TGTGCCAGCAGCCAAGGTCAGGGCACTGAAGCTTTCTTT. The encoded protein is CASSQGQGTEAFF.

The chain joins TRBV6-4 to TRBJ2-3; D might be TRBD1 (6 bases). The V end was cut by 5 bases, the J end by 6 bases, with 6 bases between. This CDR3 region has 11 residues. The germline V gene encodes CDR1 MRHNA and CDR2 SNTAGT. The CDR3 bases are TGTGCCAGCAGTACAGGGGATACGCAGTATTTT. This codes for CASSTGDTQYF.

This sequence joins TRBV24-1 and TRBJ2-5, with 8 bases aligning to TRBD2. CDR3 length: 13 residues. V was pared by 6 bases and J by 4 bases, with 3 bases of the junction left unmatched. Germline values: CDR1 KGHDR, CDR2 SFDVKD. The DNA of the CDR3 is TGTGCCACCAGTCGGGGGGGCGTAGAGACCCAGTACTTC. This codes for CATSRGGVETQYF.

V and J are TRBV25-1 and TRBJ2-1, with TRBD2 matching over 10 bases. CDR3 length: 16 amino acids. V was clipped by 0 bases and J by 5 bases; unmatched bases: 4. Germline V gives CDR1 MGHDK, CDR2 SYGVNS. The CDR3 sequence is CASSEYFSGRDNEQFF. CDR3 nucleotides: TGTGCCAGCAGTGAATATTTCAGCGGGAGGGACAATGAGCAGTTCTTC.

The chain couples TRBV5-5 to TRBJ2-5; 8 bases fit TRBD2. The length of the CDR3 is 15 residues. Germline V gene sequence: CDR1 SGHKS, CDR2 YYEKEE (reference sequence). The ends lost 4 bases at V and 4 bases at J; junction bases unmatched: 9. This CDR3 reads CASSVFGGARETQYF. The CDR3 DNA reads TGTGCCAGCAGCGTATTCGGGGGGGCGAGAGAGACCCAGTACTTC.

This clone was recorded at least ten times. J is TRBJ1-5 and V is TRBV6-1; weak D call: TRBD1 (6 bases). CDR3 length: 16 residues. Trimming pared 0 bases from V and 4 bases from J, leaving 13 bases between. Germline V gives CDR1 MNHNS, CDR2 SASEGT. CDR3 in amino acids: CASSEAWQGFNQPQHF. Written as DNA, the CDR3 is TGTGCCAGCAGTGAAGCTTGGCAGGGGTTTAATCAGCCCCAGCATTTT.

This clone was counted only a few times. The V and J genes are TRBV7-6 and TRBJ1-5; unclear D gene. V dropped 1 base and J dropped 5 bases, with 9 bases sitting between them. Per germline, CDR1 SGHVS and CDR2 FNYEAQ. The CDR3 length is 14 residues. CDR3 loop: CASSLDPRYQPQHF. CDR3 nucleotide sequence: TGTGCCAGCAGCTTAGACCCCAGATATCAGCCCCAGCATTTT.

V gene TRBV5-1 combines with J gene TRBJ1-2; D ambiguous. Trimming removed 4 bases from V and 7 bases from J, with 14 bases in between. The CDR3 extends over 13 amino acids. Germline CDR1 reads SGHRS; CDR2 reads YFSETQ. CDR3 residues: CASSGAAPGGYTF. DNA of the CDR3: TGCGCCAGCAGCGGCGCCGCACCGGGTGGCTACACCTTC.

The gene calls are TRBV18 and TRBJ2-3; 7 nucleotides agree with TRBD2. Germline CDR1 is KGHSH and CDR2 is LQKENI. Losses at the gene ends were 0 bases for V and 12 bases for J; bases not matched to a gene: 9. This CDR3 region has 14 residues. The CDR3 DNA reads as TGTGCCAGCTCACCACCGGGGCAGCGGGATGACCAGTATTTT. Translating it yields CASSPPGQRDDQYF.

V and J are TRBV7-9 and TRBJ1-2; a weak D match, TRBD1 (6 bases). CDR1 is SEHNR, CDR2 FQNEAQ, per germline (reference sequence). Trimming left V 1 base short and J 8 bases short, with 11 bases between. CDR3 size: 13 residues. In DNA form, the CDR3 reads TGTGCCAGCAGCTTAGGGCAGGGGCTGGGCTACACCTTC. Its protein product is CASSLGQGLGYTF.